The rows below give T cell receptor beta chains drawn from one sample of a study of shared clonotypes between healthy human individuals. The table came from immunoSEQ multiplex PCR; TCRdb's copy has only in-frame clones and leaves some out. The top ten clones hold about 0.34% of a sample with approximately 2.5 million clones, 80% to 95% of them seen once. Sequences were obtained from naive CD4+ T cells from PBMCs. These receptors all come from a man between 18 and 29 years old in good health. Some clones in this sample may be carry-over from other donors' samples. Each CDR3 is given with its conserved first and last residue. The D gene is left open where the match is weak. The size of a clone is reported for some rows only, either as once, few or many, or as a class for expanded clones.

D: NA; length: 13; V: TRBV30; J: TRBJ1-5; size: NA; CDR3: CAWSGQGDQPQHF; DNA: TGTGCCTGGAGTGGTCAGGGCGATCAGCCCCAGCATTTT
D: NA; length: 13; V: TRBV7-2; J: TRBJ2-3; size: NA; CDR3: CASSQRGADTQYF; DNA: TGTGCCAGCAGCCAGCGAGGCGCGGATACGCAGTATTTT
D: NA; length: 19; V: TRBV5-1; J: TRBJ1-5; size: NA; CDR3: CASRPRGRSSGAINQPQHF; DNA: TGCGCCAGCAGGCCGAGAGGACGGAGTTCGGGGGCCATCAATCAGCCCCAGCATTTT
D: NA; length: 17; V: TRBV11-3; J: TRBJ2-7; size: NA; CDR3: CASSLGSQAESSYEQYF; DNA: TGTGCCAGCAGCTTAGGAAGCCAAGCGGAGAGCTCCTACGAGCAGTACTTC
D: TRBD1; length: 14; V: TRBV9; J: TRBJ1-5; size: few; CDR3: CASSVGDRAQPQHF; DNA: TGTGCCAGCAGCGTAGGGGACAGGGCTCAGCCCCAGCATTTT
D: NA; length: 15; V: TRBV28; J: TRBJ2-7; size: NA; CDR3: CASSFGRGRSYEQYF; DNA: TGTGCCAGCAGTTTTGGCAGGGGACGGTCCTACGAGCAGTACTTC
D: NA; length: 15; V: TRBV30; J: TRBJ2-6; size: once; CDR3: CAWSVGQSGANVLTF; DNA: TGTGCCTGGAGTGTTGGGCAGTCTGGGGCCAACGTCCTGACTTTC
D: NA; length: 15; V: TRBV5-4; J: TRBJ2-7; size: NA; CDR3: CASSDRSASPYEQYF; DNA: TGTGCCAGCAGCGATAGGTCCGCCTCTCCCTACGAGCAGTACTTC
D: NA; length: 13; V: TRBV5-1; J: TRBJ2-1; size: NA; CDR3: CASSAGPYNEQFF; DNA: TGCGCCAGCAGCGCCGGACCATACAATGAGCAGTTCTTC
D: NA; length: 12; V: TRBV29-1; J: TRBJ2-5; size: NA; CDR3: CSVGRQEKTQYF; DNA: TGCAGCGTTGGGCGACAGGAGAAGACCCAGTACTTC
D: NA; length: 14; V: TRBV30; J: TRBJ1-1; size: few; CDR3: CAWNLVLSGTEAFF; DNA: TGTGCCTGGAACTTGGTGTTGTCGGGCACTGAAGCTTTCTTT
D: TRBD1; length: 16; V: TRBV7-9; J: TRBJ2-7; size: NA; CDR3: CASSSGGQGLSYEQYF; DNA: TGTGCCAGCAGCTCAGGGGGACAGGGGTTATCCTACGAGCAGTACTTC
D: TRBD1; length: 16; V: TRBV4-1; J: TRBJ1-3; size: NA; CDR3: CASSQPYRDSQNTIYF; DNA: TGCGCCAGCAGCCAACCGTACCGGGACAGTCAAAACACCATATATTTT
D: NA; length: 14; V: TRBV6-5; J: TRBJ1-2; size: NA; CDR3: CASSTRQENYGYTF; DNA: TGTGCCAGCAGTACCCGACAGGAGAACTATGGCTACACCTTC
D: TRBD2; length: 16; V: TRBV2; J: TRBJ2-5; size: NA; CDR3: CASSERLGGAGETQYF; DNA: TGTGCCAGCAGTGAAAGGTTGGGAGGGGCTGGAGAGACCCAGTACTTC
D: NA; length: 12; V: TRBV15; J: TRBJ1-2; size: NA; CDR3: CATSSSNYGYTF; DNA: TGTGCCACCAGCAGTTCTAACTATGGCTACACCTTC
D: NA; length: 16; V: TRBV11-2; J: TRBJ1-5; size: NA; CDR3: CASSPSAFGSNQPQHF; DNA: TGTGCCAGCAGTCCATCTGCGTTCGGGAGCAATCAGCCCCAGCATTTT
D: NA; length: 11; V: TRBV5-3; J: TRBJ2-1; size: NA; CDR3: CARSLFREQFF; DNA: TGTGCCAGAAGCTTGTTTCGTGAGCAGTTCTTC
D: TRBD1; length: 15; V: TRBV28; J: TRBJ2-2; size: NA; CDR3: CASSRDRRNTGELFF; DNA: TGTGCCAGCAGTCGGGACAGGAGGAACACCGGGGAGCTGTTTTTT
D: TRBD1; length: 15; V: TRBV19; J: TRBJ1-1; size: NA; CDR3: CASSAYRGLNTEAFF; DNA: TGTGCCAGTAGTGCATACAGGGGATTGAACACTGAAGCTTTCTTT
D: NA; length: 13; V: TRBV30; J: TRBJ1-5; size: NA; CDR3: CAWSIRGDQPQHF; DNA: TGTGCCTGGAGTATTAGGGGGGATCAGCCCCAGCATTTT
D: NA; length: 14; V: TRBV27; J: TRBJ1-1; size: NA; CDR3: CASSFGSGGTEAFF; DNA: TGTGCCAGCAGTTTCGGTAGCGGCGGCACTGAAGCTTTCTTT
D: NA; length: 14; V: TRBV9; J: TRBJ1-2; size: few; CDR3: CASSRTTSPSGYTF; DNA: TGTGCCAGCAGCCGGACAACGTCCCCCTCTGGCTACACCTTC
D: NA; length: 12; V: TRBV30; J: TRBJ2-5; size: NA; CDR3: CAWRTAWETQYF; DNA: TGTGCCTGGAGGACGGCCTGGGAGACCCAGTACTTC
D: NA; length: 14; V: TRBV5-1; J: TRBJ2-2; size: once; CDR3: CASSLVRRPGELFF; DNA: TGCGCCAGCAGCTTGGTTAGAAGGCCCGGGGAGCTGTTTTTT
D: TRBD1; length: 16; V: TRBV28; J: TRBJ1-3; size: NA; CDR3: CASSLAGQGNGNTIYF; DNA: TGTGCCAGCAGTTTGGCGGGACAGGGGAATGGAAACACCATATATTTT
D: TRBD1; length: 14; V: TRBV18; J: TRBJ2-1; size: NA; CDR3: CASSPVRQGFEQFF; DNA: TGTGCCAGCTCACCAGTGAGACAGGGCTTCGAGCAGTTCTTC
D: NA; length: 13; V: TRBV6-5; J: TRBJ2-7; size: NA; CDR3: CASGTSGRYEQYF; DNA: TGTGCCAGCGGGACTTCAGGCAGGTACGAGCAGTACTTC
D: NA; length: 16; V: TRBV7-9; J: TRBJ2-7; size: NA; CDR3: CASSPLGTNGRYEQYF; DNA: TGTGCCAGCAGCCCCCTCGGGACCAACGGGAGATACGAGCAGTACTTC
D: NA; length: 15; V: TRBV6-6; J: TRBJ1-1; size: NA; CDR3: CASSDARHPRPEAFF; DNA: TGTGCCAGCAGTGATGCAAGACACCCCCGCCCTGAAGCTTTCTTT
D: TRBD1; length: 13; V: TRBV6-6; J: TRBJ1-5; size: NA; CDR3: CASIDRVRQPQHF; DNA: TGTGCCAGCATCGACAGGGTAAGGCAGCCCCAGCATTTT
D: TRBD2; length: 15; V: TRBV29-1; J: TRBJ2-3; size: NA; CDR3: CSVSGTSGRTDTQYF; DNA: TGCAGCGTTTCTGGGACTAGCGGGAGAACAGATACGCAGTATTTT
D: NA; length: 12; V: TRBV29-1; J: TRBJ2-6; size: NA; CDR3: CSVGTGANVLTF; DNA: TGCAGCGTTGGGACTGGGGCCAACGTCCTGACTTTC
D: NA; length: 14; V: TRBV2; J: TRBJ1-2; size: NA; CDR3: CASSEGRKNYGYTF; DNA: TGTGCCAGCAGTGAAGGCAGAAAGAACTATGGCTACACCTTC
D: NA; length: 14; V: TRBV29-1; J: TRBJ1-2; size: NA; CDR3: CSVIRALSLHGYTF; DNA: TGCAGCGTGATCCGGGCCCTTTCCCTCCATGGCTACACCTTC
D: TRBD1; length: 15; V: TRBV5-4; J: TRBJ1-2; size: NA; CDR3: CASSLRQGGNYGYTF; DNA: TGTGCCAGCAGCCTAAGACAGGGTGGGAACTATGGCTACACCTTC
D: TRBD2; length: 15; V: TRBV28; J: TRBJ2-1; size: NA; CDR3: CASSGPGLAHNEQFF; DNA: TGTGCCAGCAGTGGCCCGGGACTAGCGCACAATGAGCAGTTCTTC
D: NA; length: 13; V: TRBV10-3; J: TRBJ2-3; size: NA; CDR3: CAISMGWTDTQYF; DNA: TGTGCCATCAGTATGGGGTGGACAGATACGCAGTATTTT
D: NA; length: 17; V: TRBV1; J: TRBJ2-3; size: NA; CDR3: CTITTMTGGMCTDTQYF; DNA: TGCACCATTACGACTATGACGGGGGGGATGTGCACAGATACGCAGTATTTT
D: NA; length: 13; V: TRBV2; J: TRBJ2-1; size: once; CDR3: CASTAPGGNEQFF; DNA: TGTGCCAGCACGGCCCCTGGGGGCAATGAGCAGTTCTTC
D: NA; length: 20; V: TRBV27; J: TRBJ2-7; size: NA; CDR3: CASKGGVSAGALRSAYEQYF; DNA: TGTGCCAGCAAGGGGGGGGTGTCGGCAGGGGCCTTAAGATCTGCCTACGAGCAGTACTTC
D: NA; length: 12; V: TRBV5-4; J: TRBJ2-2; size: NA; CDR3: CASSWGTGELFF; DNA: TGTGCCAGCAGCTGGGGGACCGGGGAGCTGTTTTTT